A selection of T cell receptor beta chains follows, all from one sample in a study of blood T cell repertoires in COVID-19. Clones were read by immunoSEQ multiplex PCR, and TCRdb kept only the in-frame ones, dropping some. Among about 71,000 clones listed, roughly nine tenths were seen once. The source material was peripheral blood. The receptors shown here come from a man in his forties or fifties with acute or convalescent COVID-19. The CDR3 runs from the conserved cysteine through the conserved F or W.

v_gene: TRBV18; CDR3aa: CASSPPAGGNSPLHF
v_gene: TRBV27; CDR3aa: CASRARGLAGAGELFF
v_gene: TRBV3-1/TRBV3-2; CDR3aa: CASSQAMTGANEQFF
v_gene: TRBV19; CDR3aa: CASTRDSSQHF
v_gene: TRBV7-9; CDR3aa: CASSFQESEAFF
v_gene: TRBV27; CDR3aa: CASRPGQSYEQYF
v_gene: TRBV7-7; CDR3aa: CASSPALDTGNEQFF
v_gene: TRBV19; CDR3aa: CASRKQEKLFF
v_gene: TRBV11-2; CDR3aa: CASSPGVGGNEQFF
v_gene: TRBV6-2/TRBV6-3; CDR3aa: CASSLTSGSMGEQYF
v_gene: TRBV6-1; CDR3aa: CASSDGRANVLTF
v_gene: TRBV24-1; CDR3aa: CATNSAGGPTDEQFF
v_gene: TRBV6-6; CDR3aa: CASSLQPGQGNSPLHF
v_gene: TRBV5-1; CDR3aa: CASSLGPAGEGEQFF
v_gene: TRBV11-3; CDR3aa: CASSLGQTYEQYF
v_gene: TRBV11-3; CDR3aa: CASSLGLYPDTQYF
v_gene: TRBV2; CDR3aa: CASSILAFDADTQYF
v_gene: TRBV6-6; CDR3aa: CASSPQGSNSPLHF
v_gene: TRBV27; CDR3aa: CASSPPSPSGANVLTF
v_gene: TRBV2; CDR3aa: CASSLERAQYF
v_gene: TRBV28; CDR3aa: CASRSGSTDTQYF
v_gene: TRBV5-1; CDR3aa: CASSLDTHNEQFF
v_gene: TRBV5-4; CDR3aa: CASRTSGSREQFF
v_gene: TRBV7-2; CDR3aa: CASGPGRAGNTIYF
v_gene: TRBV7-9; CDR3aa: CASSPRVLQASGNTIYF
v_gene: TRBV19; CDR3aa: CASSIGRGRNNEKLFF
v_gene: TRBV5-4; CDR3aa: CASSLVTGATDTQYF